This is a list of T cell receptor beta chains from one sample in a study of blood T cell repertoires in COVID-19. Clones were read by immunoSEQ multiplex PCR, and TCRdb kept only the in-frame ones, dropping some. Of about 220,000 clones in the sample, roughly 80% are singletons; the top ten hold about 2.3%. Sequencing input: peripheral blood. Receptors originate from a woman aged 60-75 years with acute or convalescent COVID-19. Each CDR3 is given with its conserved first and last residue. Fields, in order: V gene, clone size, D gene, J gene, CDR3 DNA, CDR3 protein. The D gene is left open where the match is weak. Clone size is given for some rows only: seen once, a few or many times, or a class if the clone is expanded.

V gene: TRBV29-1; clone size: NA; D gene: NA; J gene: TRBJ1-3; CDR3 DNA: TGCAGCGTTGTCGGGGTGATTGGGGATTACTCTGGAAACACCATATATTTT; CDR3 protein: CSVVGVIGDYSGNTIYF
V gene: TRBV19; clone size: NA; D gene: TRBD2; J gene: TRBJ2-2; CDR3 DNA: TGTGCCAGTACCGGACTAGCGGGGAACACCGGGGAGCTGTTTTTT; CDR3 protein: CASTGLAGNTGELFF
V gene: TRBV7-8; clone size: NA; D gene: NA; J gene: TRBJ2-1; CDR3 DNA: TGTGCCAGCCCCCCCGCCGGGCGGGCTGCCAGCCATGAGCAGTTCTTC; CDR3 protein: CASPPAGRAASHEQFF
V gene: TRBV5-1; clone size: NA; D gene: NA; J gene: TRBJ2-1; CDR3 DNA: TGCGCCAGCAGCTCGGGGGTTACTTGGGTCAATGAGCAGTTCTTC; CDR3 protein: CASSSGVTWVNEQFF
V gene: TRBV6-5; clone size: NA; D gene: NA; J gene: TRBJ2-2; CDR3 DNA: TGTGCCAGCAGTAAGACCCTGGACAAGGCCGGGGAGCTGTTTTTT; CDR3 protein: CASSKTLDKAGELFF
V gene: TRBV7-8; clone size: NA; D gene: TRBD1; J gene: TRBJ2-3; CDR3 DNA: TGTGCCAGCAGCACGGGACAGGGGTTCGCAGATACGCAGTATTTT; CDR3 protein: CASSTGQGFADTQYF
V gene: TRBV7-2; clone size: NA; D gene: TRBD1; J gene: TRBJ2-1; CDR3 DNA: TGTGCCAGCAGCTTGCAGGGAACAGGGGGCAATGAGCAGTTCTTC; CDR3 protein: CASSLQGTGGNEQFF
V gene: TRBV6-5; clone size: NA; D gene: NA; J gene: TRBJ2-2; CDR3 DNA: TGTGCCAGCAGTTACTCCGTGGCAAACACCGGGGAGCTGTTTTTT; CDR3 protein: CASSYSVANTGELFF
V gene: TRBV10-3; clone size: NA; D gene: NA; J gene: TRBJ2-3; CDR3 DNA: TGTGCCATCAGTGAAGGAGGCGTATCATGGAGCACAGATACGCAGTATTTT; CDR3 protein: CAISEGGVSWSTDTQYF
V gene: TRBV29-1; clone size: NA; D gene: TRBD1; J gene: TRBJ2-1; CDR3 DNA: TGCAGCGTTGAAGATCCAGCCAGGGGGTTCAATGAGCAGTTCTTC; CDR3 protein: CSVEDPARGFNEQFF
V gene: TRBV5-6; clone size: once; D gene: NA; J gene: TRBJ1-2; CDR3 DNA: TGTGCCAGCAGCTTGGCCGGGGGGAACTATGGCTACACCTTC; CDR3 protein: CASSLAGGNYGYTF
V gene: TRBV2; clone size: NA; D gene: NA; J gene: TRBJ1-1; CDR3 DNA: TGTGCCAGCAGTGAACTTAGCGCCTCCGAAGCTTTCTTT; CDR3 protein: CASSELSASEAFF
V gene: TRBV6-5; clone size: NA; D gene: TRBD1; J gene: TRBJ1-2; CDR3 DNA: TGTGCCAGCAGTCGGACAGGGCAAAACTATGGCTACACCTTC; CDR3 protein: CASSRTGQNYGYTF
V gene: TRBV29-1; clone size: few; D gene: NA; J gene: TRBJ1-4; CDR3 DNA: TGCAGCGTTGAAGAGGACGGACTTAATGAAAAACTGTTTTTT; CDR3 protein: CSVEEDGLNEKLFF
V gene: TRBV28; clone size: NA; D gene: TRBD1; J gene: TRBJ2-2; CDR3 DNA: TGTGCCAGCAGTTCCACCGGACAGGTCAACACCGGGGAGCTGTTTTTT; CDR3 protein: CASSSTGQVNTGELFF
V gene: TRBV30; clone size: few; D gene: NA; J gene: TRBJ1-1; CDR3 DNA: TGTGCCTGGAGTGCCCAAAATGGGCCTGAAGCTTTCTTT; CDR3 protein: CAWSAQNGPEAFF
V gene: TRBV6-6; clone size: NA; D gene: TRBD2; J gene: TRBJ2-7; CDR3 DNA: TGTGCCAGCACCGGGACTAGCGCAGGATTCGACGAGCAGTACTTC; CDR3 protein: CASTGTSAGFDEQYF
V gene: TRBV5-1; clone size: NA; D gene: NA; J gene: TRBJ2-3; CDR3 DNA: TGCGCCAGCAGCTTGCGGCAGGGGGGTGGCACAGATACGCAGTATTTT; CDR3 protein: CASSLRQGGGTDTQYF
V gene: TRBV6-5; clone size: NA; D gene: TRBD1; J gene: TRBJ1-1; CDR3 DNA: TGTGCCAGCAGTTACTCGGGACAGGGTCTCACTGAAGCTTTCTTT; CDR3 protein: CASSYSGQGLTEAFF
V gene: TRBV3-1/TRBV3-2; clone size: few; D gene: TRBD1; J gene: TRBJ1-1; CDR3 DNA: TGTGCCAGCAGCCAAAGAGGGGGCAAAGCTTTCTTT; CDR3 protein: CASSQRGGKAFF
V gene: TRBV5-4; clone size: NA; D gene: NA; J gene: TRBJ2-3; CDR3 DNA: TGTGCCAGCAGCTTGACAGGGAGTACAGATATGCAGTATTTT; CDR3 protein: CASSLTGSTDMQYF
V gene: TRBV7-9; clone size: NA; D gene: TRBD1; J gene: TRBJ1-6; CDR3 DNA: TGTGCCAGCAGCTTGGGACAGGATAATTCACCCCTCCACTTT; CDR3 protein: CASSLGQDNSPLHF
V gene: TRBV10-3; clone size: NA; D gene: TRBD2; J gene: TRBJ2-1; CDR3 DNA: TGTGCCATCAGTGAGCGGCGGGGGATCAACCGGGTTTACAATGAGCAGTTCTTC; CDR3 protein: CAISERRGINRVYNEQFF
V gene: TRBV9; clone size: NA; D gene: NA; J gene: TRBJ1-4; CDR3 DNA: TGTGCCAGCAGCCCCCGCGGGGAAAAACTGTTTTTT; CDR3 protein: CASSPRGEKLFF
V gene: TRBV7-8; clone size: NA; D gene: TRBD1; J gene: TRBJ1-5; CDR3 DNA: TGTGCCAGCAGCTTCCGGACAGGTCAACAGCCCCAGCATTTT; CDR3 protein: CASSFRTGQQPQHF
V gene: TRBV18; clone size: NA; D gene: NA; J gene: TRBJ1-1; CDR3 DNA: TGTGCCAGCTCACCAAGACAGGCTAACACTGAAGCTTTCTTT; CDR3 protein: CASSPRQANTEAFF
V gene: TRBV18; clone size: NA; D gene: NA; J gene: TRBJ2-3; CDR3 DNA: TGTGCCAGCTCACCCCAACAGGGCGATGGGCACACAGATACGCAGTATTTT; CDR3 protein: CASSPQQGDGHTDTQYF
V gene: TRBV13; clone size: NA; D gene: NA; J gene: TRBJ1-1; CDR3 DNA: TGTGCCAGCAGCTTAGGGACAGCAGCTTTCTTT; CDR3 protein: CASSLGTAAFF